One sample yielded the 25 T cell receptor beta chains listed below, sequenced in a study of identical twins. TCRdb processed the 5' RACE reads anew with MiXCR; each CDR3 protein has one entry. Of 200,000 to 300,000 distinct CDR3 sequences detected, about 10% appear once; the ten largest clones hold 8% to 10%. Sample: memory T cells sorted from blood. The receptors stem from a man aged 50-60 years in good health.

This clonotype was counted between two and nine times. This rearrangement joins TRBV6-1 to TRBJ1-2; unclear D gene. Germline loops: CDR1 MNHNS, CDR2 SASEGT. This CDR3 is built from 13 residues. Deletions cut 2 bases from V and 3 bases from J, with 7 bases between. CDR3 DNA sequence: TGTGCCAGCAGTGAAAGCCTGTACTATGGCTACACCTTC. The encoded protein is CASSESLYYGYTF.

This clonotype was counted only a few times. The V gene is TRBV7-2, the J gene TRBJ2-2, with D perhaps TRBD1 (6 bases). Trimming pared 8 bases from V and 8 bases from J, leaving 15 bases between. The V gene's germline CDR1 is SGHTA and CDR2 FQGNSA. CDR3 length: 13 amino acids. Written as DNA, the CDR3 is TGTGCCAGCGGCCACAGGGATAAGGGGGAGCTGTTTTTT. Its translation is CASGHRDKGELFF.

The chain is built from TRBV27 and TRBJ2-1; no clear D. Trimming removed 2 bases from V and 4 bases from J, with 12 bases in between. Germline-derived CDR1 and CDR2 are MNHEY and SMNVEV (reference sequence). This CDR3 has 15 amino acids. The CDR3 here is CASSLTWVGYNEQFF. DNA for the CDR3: TGTGCCAGCAGTTTAACGTGGGTCGGGTACAATGAGCAGTTCTTC.

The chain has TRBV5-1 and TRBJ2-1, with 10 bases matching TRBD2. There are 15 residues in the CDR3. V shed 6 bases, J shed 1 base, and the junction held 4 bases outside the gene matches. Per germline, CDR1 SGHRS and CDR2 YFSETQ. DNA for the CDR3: TGCGCCAGCACTGTAGCGGGAGGTTCCTACAATGAGCAGTTCTTC. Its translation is CASTVAGGSYNEQFF.

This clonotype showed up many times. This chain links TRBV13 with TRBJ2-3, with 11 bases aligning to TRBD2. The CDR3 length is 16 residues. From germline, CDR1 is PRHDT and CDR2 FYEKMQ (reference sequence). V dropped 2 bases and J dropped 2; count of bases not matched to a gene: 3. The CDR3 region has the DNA TGTGCCAGCAGCTTATGGGGACTAGCGGTCACAGATACGCAGTATTTT. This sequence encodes CASSLWGLAVTDTQYF. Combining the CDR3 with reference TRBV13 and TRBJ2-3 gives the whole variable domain AAGVIQSPRHLIKEKRETATLKCYPIPRHDTVYWYQQGPGQDPQFLISFYEKMQSDKGSIPDRFSAQQFSDYHSELNMSSLELGDSALYFCASSLWGLAVTDTQYFGPGTRLTVL.

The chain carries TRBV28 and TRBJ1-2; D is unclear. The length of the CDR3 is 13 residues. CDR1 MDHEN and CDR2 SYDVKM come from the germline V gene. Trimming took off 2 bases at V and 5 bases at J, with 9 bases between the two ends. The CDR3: CASSLRPVYGYTF. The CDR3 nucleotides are TGTGCCAGCAGTTTAAGGCCGGTTTATGGCTACACCTTC.

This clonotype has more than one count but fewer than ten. In DNA form, the CDR3 reads TGCAGCGTTGAAGGGGGAGCTGGGGCCAACGTCCTGACTTTC. Its translation: CSVEGGAGANVLTF. This chain joins TRBV29-1 and TRBJ2-6; tentatively, D is TRBD2 (5 bases). The CDR3 covers 14 residues. Germline V gene lookup returns CDR1 SQVTM and CDR2 ANQGSEA. V lost 1 base, J lost 2 bases, and 6 bases lay in between.

DNA for the CDR3: TGTGCCAGCAGCTTAGCAGGGAGAGGGGTCTACAATGAGCAGTTCTTC. Residues: CASSLAGRGVYNEQFF. The V call is TRBV7-6, the J call TRBJ2-1; D tentatively reads TRBD1 or TRBD2 (5 bases each). V dropped 0 bases and J dropped 3 bases, with 12 bases sitting between them. The CDR3 is 16 residues long. Germline CDR1 SGHVS, CDR2 FNYEAQ.

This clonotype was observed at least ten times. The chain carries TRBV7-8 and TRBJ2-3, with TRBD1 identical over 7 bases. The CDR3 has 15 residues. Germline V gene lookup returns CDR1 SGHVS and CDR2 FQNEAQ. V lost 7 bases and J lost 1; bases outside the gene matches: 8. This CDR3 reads CASKAGGMGTDTQYF. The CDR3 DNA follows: TGTGCCAGCAAAGCAGGGGGAATGGGCACAGATACGCAGTATTTT.

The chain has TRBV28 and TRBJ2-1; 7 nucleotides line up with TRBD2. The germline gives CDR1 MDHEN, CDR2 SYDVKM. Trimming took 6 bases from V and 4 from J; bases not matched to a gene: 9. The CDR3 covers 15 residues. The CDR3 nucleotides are TGTGCCAGCAGCCGAGTGGCTAGCGGTTACAATGAGCAGTTCTTC. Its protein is CASSRVASGYNEQFF. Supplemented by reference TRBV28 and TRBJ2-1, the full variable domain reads DVKVTQSSRYLVKRTGEKVFLECVQDMDHENMFWYRQDPGLGLRLIYFSYDVKMKEKGDIPEGYSVSREKKERFSLILESASTNQTSMYLCASSRVASGYNEQFFGPGTRLTVL.

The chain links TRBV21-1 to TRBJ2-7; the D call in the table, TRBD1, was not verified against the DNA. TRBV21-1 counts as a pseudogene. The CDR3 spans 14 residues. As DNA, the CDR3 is TGTGCCAGCAGCAGGGGACAGGGGAAGGACGAGCAGTACTTC. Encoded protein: CASSRGQGKDEQYF.

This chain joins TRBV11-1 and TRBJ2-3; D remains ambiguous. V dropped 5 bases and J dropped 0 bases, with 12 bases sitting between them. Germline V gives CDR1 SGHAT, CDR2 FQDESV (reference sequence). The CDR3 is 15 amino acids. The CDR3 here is CASSLDPFSTDTQYF. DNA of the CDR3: TGTGCCAGCAGCCTCGACCCCTTTAGCACAGATACGCAGTATTTT.

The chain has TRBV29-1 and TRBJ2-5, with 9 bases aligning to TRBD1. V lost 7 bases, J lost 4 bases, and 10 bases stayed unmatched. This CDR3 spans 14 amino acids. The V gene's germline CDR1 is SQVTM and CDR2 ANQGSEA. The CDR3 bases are TGCAGCGGACTACTGACAGGGGGACGAGAGACCCAGTACTTC. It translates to CSGLLTGGRETQYF.

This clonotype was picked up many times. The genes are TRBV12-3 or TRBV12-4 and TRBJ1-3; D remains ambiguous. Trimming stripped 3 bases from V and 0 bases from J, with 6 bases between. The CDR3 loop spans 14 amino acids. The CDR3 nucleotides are TGTGCCAGCAGTTTCCAGAGCTCTGGAAACACCATATATTTT. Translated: CASSFQSSGNTIYF.

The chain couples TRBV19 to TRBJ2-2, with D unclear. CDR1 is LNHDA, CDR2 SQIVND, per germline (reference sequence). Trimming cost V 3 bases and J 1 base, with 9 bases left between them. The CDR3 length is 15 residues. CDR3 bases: TGTGCCAGTAGTATTGGGCAGGTGAACACCGGGGAGCTGTTTTTT. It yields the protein CASSIGQVNTGELFF.

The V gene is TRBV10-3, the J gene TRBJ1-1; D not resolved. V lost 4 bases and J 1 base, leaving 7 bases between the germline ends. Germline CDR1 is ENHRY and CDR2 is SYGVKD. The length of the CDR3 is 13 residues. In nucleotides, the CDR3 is TGTGCCATCAGTGCGGGCAGGAACACTGAAGCTTTCTTT. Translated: CAISAGRNTEAFF.

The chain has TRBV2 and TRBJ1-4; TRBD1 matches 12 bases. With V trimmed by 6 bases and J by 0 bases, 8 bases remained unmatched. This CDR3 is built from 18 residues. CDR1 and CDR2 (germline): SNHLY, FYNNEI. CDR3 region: CASRRGQGALATNEKLFF. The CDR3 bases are TGTGCCAGCAGGCGGGGACAGGGGGCACTTGCAACTAATGAAAAACTGTTTTTT.

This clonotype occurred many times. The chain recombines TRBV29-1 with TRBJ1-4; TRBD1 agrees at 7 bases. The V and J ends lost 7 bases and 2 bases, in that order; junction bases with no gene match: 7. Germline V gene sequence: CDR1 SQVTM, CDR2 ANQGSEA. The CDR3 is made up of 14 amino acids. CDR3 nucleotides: TGCAGCGGCAAGGGGGCTTCTACTAATGAAAAACTGTTTTTT. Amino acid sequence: CSGKGASTNEKLFF.

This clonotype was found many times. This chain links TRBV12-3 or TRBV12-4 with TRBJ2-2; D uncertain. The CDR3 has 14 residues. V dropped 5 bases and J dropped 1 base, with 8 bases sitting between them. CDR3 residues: CASSLTVNTGELFF. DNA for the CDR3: TGTGCCAGCAGTCTTACAGTGAACACCGGGGAGCTGTTTTTT.

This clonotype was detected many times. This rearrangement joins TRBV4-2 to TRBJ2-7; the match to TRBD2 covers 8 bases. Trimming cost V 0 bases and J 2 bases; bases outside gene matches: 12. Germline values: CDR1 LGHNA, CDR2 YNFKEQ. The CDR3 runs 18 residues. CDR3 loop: CASSQDLTGGTNTYEQYF. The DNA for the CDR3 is TGTGCCAGCAGCCAAGATTTAACGGGAGGGACAAACACCTACGAGCAGTACTTC.

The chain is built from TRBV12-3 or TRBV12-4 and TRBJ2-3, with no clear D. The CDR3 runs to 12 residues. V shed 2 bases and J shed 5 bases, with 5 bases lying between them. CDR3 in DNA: TGTGCCAGCAGTTTACCGGGAGATACGCAGTATTTT. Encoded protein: CASSLPGDTQYF.

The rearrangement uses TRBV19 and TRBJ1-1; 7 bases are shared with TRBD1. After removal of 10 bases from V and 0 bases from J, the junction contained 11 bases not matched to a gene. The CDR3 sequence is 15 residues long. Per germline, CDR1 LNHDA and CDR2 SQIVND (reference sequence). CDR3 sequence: CATHRGRIMNTEAFF. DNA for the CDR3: TGTGCCACCCACAGGGGCCGGATTATGAACACTGAAGCTTTCTTT.

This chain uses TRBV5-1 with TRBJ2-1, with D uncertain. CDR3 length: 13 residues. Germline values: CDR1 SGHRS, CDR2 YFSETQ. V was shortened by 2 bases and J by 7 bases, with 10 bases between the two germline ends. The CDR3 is CASSFISVNEQFF. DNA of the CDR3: TGCGCCAGCAGCTTTATCTCCGTAAATGAGCAGTTCTTC.

CDR3 nucleotide sequence: TGTGCCAGCAGTTTATTTGGGACAGAGAATTCACCCCTCCACTTT. Amino acids: CASSLFGTENSPLHF. V usage is TRBV28 and J usage is TRBJ1-6, with TRBD1 matching 7 bases. V shed 1 base, J shed 7 bases, and the junction held 4 bases outside the gene matches. The CDR3 totals 15 residues. Germline V gene sequence: CDR1 MDHEN, CDR2 SYDVKM.

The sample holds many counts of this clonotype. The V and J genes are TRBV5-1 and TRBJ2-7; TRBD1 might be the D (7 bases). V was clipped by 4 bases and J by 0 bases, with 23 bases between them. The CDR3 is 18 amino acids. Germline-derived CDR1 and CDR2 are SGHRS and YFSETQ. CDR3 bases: TGCGCCAGCAGCCGTTGGAGGGGGACAGCAACCCTCTCCTACGAGCAGTACTTC. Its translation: CASSRWRGTATLSYEQYF.